This passage covers 15 T cell receptor beta chains from one sample sequenced in a study of T cells expressing NK-cell markers. TCRdb reprocessed the 5' RACE reads, with one entry per CDR3 protein and no DNA. The sample features about 260,000 distinct CDR3 sequences, with more than 3.5% in its top ten. The sequenced material came from blood T cells: a sorted CD56 or NKG2C T cell subset, CD4+ or CD8+ T cells, or bulk PBMC T cells (not recorded which). The receptor source for this set is a woman aged 18 to 75 in good health.

The chain is built from TRBV12-5 and TRBJ2-3. Per germline, CDR1 LGHNT and CDR2 FRNRAP. The CDR3 has 14 amino acids. CDR3 loop: CASGWDASTDTQYF.

V gene TRBV10-3 combines with J gene TRBJ1-4; TCRdb lists TRBD1, though no DNA is available to test this call. Germline CDR1 is ENHRY and CDR2 is SYGVKD. The CDR3 contains 13 residues. CDR3 amino acids: CAIRGQGDEKLFF.

The chain uses TRBV20-1 and TRBJ1-1; TCRdb selects TRBD1, and the lack of DNA leaves this call unchecked. The CDR3 loop spans 12 amino acids. Germline V gene sequence: CDR1 DFQATT, CDR2 SNEGSKA (reference sequence). CDR3 in amino acids: CSAKPGAGEAFF.

The chain is built from TRBV20-1 and TRBJ2-3. Per germline, CDR1 DFQATT and CDR2 SNEGSKA (reference sequence). CDR3 size: 13 residues. The CDR3 spells CSARWVGADTQYF.

The chain recombines TRBV5-1 with TRBJ2-3; TCRdb's assignment of TRBD1 cannot be checked, as there is no DNA. Germline-derived CDR1 and CDR2 are SGHRS and YFSETQ. The CDR3 runs 15 residues. CDR3 sequence reads: CASSSPGQGADTQYF.

The chain employs TRBV29-1 and TRBJ1-2. The CDR3 totals 11 residues. The germline CDR1 and CDR2 sequences are SQVTM and ANQGSEA. The CDR3 reads CSVEEGYGYTF. Using reference TRBV29-1 and TRBJ1-2 for the parts outside the CDR3, the full variable domain is SAVISQKPSRDICQRGTSLTIQCQVDSQVTMMFWYRQQPGQSLTLIATANQGSEATYESGFVIDKFPISRPNLTFSTLTVSNMSPEDSSIYLCSVEEGYGYTFGSGTRLTVV.

This chain uses TRBV19 with TRBJ1-1. The CDR3 length is 14 residues. Germline loops: CDR1 LNHDA, CDR2 SQIVND (reference sequence). CDR3 protein: CASSTLTVNTEAFF.

The chain employs TRBV5-1 and TRBJ2-7. This CDR3 comprises 16 residues. Germline assignment: CDR1 SGHRS and CDR2 YFSETQ. CDR3 in amino acids: CASSSDPREISYEQYF. Using reference TRBV5-1 and TRBJ2-7 for the parts outside the CDR3, the full variable domain is KAGVTQTPRYLIKTRGQQVTLSCSPISGHRSVSWYQQTPGQGLQFLFEYFSETQRNKGNFPGRFSGRQFSNSRSEMNVSTLELGDSALYLCASSSDPREISYEQYFGPGTRLTVT.

The chain recombines TRBV3-1 with TRBJ2-7; TCRdb designates TRBD1, a call that cannot be tested without DNA. This CDR3 has 16 amino acids. The germline V gene has CDR1 LGHDT and CDR2 YNNKEL (reference sequence). The CDR3 reads CASSQDRAGAAYEQYF.

CDR3 sequence: CAISDHDAEQFF. The rearrangement links TRBV10-3 to TRBJ2-1. Per the germline V gene, CDR1 is ENHRY and CDR2 is SYGVKD. This CDR3 spans 12 amino acids.

The chain has TRBV7-9 and TRBJ1-1. Germline CDR1 SEHNR, CDR2 FQNEAQ (reference sequence). The CDR3 contains 14 residues. CDR3 protein: CASSLDGGNTEAFF.

This sequence joins TRBV7-2 and TRBJ1-4; TCRdb gives TRBD1 as the D gene, but with no DNA this cannot be confirmed. From germline, CDR1 is SGHTA and CDR2 FQGNSA. This CDR3 contains 13 residues. The CDR3 here is CASSGAYNEKLFF. The full variable domain, rest sourced from reference TRBV7-2 and TRBJ1-4, is GAGVSQSPSNKVTEKGKDVELRCDPISGHTALYWYRQSLGQGLEFLIYFQGNSAPDKSGLPSDRFSAERTGGSVSTLTIQRTQQEDSAVYLCASSGAYNEKLFFGSGTQLSVL.

V and J are TRBV5-6 and TRBJ2-7; the TCRdb D gene call, TRBD2, has no DNA to confirm it. There are 15 residues in the CDR3. Germline assignment: CDR1 SGHDT and CDR2 YYEEEE. This CDR3 reads CASSPSGYQPYEQYF.

J is TRBJ2-1 and V is TRBV12-3 or TRBV12-4; TCRdb lists TRBD1, though no DNA is available to test this call. This CDR3 spans 15 amino acids. CDR3 in amino acids: CASSRGSNAYNEQFF.

The chain has TRBV29-1 and TRBJ1-1. The CDR3 is 14 amino acids. Looked up from germline, CDR1 is SQVTM and CDR2 is ANQGSEA. The CDR3 protein is CSVRREPQATEAFF.